Here is one T cell receptor (beta chain) with its context. In the original analysis: Amplification of reference gene primers was used by the study to estimate nucleated cell counts. The repertoire was sequenced with immunoSEQ multiplex PCR; TCRdb's copy has only in-frame clones and lacks some. V, J and clone size were drawn from that table, and D and trimming were deduced from the DNA. The sample lists around 87,000 clones, 90% occurring once. This entry comes from a study of blood T cell repertoires in COVID-19. In germline, CDR1 is MNHEY, CDR2 SVGEGT. The CDR3 sequence is 18 residues long. V gave up 2 bases and J gave up 3 bases; unmatched junction bases: 11.

The chain combines TRBV6-2 or TRBV6-3 with TRBJ1-2, with 11 bases aligning to TRBD1. The clonotype comes from a human donor with active COVID-19. The donor label of this sample is uncertain. Sequencing was done on a sample of peripheral blood. The CDR3 is CASSYASGTGGIHYGYTF. Here the CDR3 DNA reads TGTGCCAGCAGTTACGCATCCGGGACAGGGGGGATTCACTATGGCTACACCTTC.